This passage covers 23 T cell receptor beta chains from one sample sequenced in a study of CXCR3-negative and CXCR3-positive naive CD8 T cells. Findings and limits, study-wide: Hydrophobicity was higher for TRB CDR3s found in CXCR3-positive naive cells than in CXCR3-negative naive cells.

No antigen is known for these receptors. Libraries were UMI-labeled 5' RACE TRB cDNA. TCRdb reanalyzed the 5' RACE reads and collapses them to one entry per CDR3 protein, without DNA. The clone table shows under 75,000 distinct CDR3 sequences, with the ten largest holding 0.55% to 0.85%. Sequencing was carried out using naive CXCR3+ CD8+ T cells from blood. As to subset: CD45RO-CCR7+CD27+CD95- naive CD8+ T cells expressing CXCR3 (TNR3+). Source of these receptors: a human donor in good health. Some clones in this sample may be carry-over from other donors' samples.

The chain has TRBV20-1 and TRBJ2-1; TCRdb gives TRBD2 as the D gene, but with no DNA this cannot be confirmed. The germline CDR1 and CDR2 sequences are DFQATT and SNEGSKA (reference sequence). The length of the CDR3 is 15 residues. CDR3 protein: CSARPLAGDYNEQFF.

V is TRBV7-2 and J is TRBJ1-1. Germline loops: CDR1 SGHTA, CDR2 FQGNSA. The CDR3 extends over 12 amino acids. CDR3 protein: CASSLGATEAFF.

CDR3 in amino acids: CASSYATGGNSPLHF. V is TRBV6-5 and J is TRBJ1-6; TCRdb indicates TRBD1, and absent DNA this call remains unverified. CDR1 is MNHEY and CDR2 is SVGAGI in the germline V gene. The CDR3 contains 15 residues.

V gene TRBV4-1 combines with J gene TRBJ1-1. Germline assignment: CDR1 MGHRA and CDR2 YSYEKL. This CDR3 has 14 residues. CDR3 in amino acids: CASSQDSFGQEAFF.

CDR3 amino acids: CASSYQGQGLEQFF. The gene calls are TRBV6-5 and TRBJ2-1; TCRdb proposes TRBD1, but this gene call is untestable without DNA. Per germline, CDR1 MNHEY and CDR2 SVGAGI. The CDR3 spans 14 residues.

The CDR3 loop is CASSPSSFYEQYF. The rearrangement joins TRBV7-9 to TRBJ2-7; the D gene TCRdb calls, TRBD2, cannot be checked with no DNA. The CDR3 extends over 13 amino acids. Germline CDR1 SEHNR, CDR2 FQNEAQ (reference sequence).

The rearrangement joins TRBV29-1 to TRBJ2-5; the D call of TRBD1 rests on TCRdb alone, since no DNA is present to check it. Germline assignment: CDR1 SQVTM and CDR2 ANQGSEA. CDR3 length equals 13 residues. CDR3 amino acids: CSVEWGEQETQYF.

V gene TRBV5-5 combines with J gene TRBJ2-1; the D call of TRBD2 rests on TCRdb alone, since no DNA is present to check it. The CDR3 is made up of 18 amino acids. Germline V gene data show CDR1 as SGHKS and CDR2 as YYEKEE (reference sequence). The CDR3 reads CASSTLSSGGTSGDEQFF.

This chain joins TRBV4-3 and TRBJ2-5; TCRdb outputs TRBD1, but without DNA this stays unchecked. In germline, CDR1 is LGHNA, CDR2 YSLEER. The CDR3 spans 15 residues. The CDR3 sequence: CASSQDQEQEETQYF.

This chain connects TRBV28 to TRBJ2-3; TCRdb outputs TRBD1, but without DNA this stays unchecked. CDR1 is MDHEN and CDR2 is SYDVKM in the germline V gene. The CDR3 has 16 residues. This CDR3 is CASSFGSGDITDTQYF.

The chain employs TRBV7-3 and TRBJ2-5; lacking DNA, the TRBD1 call made by TCRdb goes unchecked. The CDR3 is 14 amino acids. The germline V gene has CDR1 SGHTA and CDR2 FQGTGA. This CDR3 reads CASSLTGGGETQYF.

The rearrangement uses TRBV6-4 and TRBJ2-3; as DNA is missing, the TRBD1 call by TCRdb cannot be tested. The CDR3 has 14 amino acids. Looked up from germline, CDR1 is MRHNA and CDR2 is SNTAGT. The CDR3 loop is CASSDDGTMDTQYF.

This chain links TRBV5-1 with TRBJ2-7. In germline, CDR1 is SGHRS, CDR2 YFSETQ. The CDR3 contains 11 residues. The CDR3 reads CASSLQNEQYF. The full variable domain, with the rest looked up from reference TRBV5-1 and TRBJ2-7, is KAGVTQTPRYLIKTRGQQVTLSCSPISGHRSVSWYQQTPGQGLQFLFEYFSETQRNKGNFPGRFSGRQFSNSRSEMNVSTLELGDSALYLCASSLQNEQYFGPGTRLTVT.

The chain joins TRBV7-3 to TRBJ2-1. This CDR3 has 15 residues. The germline V gene encodes CDR1 SGHTA and CDR2 FQGTGA. The CDR3 spells CASSSLGGPYNEQFF.

V gene TRBV7-9 combines with J gene TRBJ2-7; TCRdb calls TRBD1, which cannot be checked without DNA. CDR3 length equals 13 residues. The V gene's germline CDR1 is SEHNR and CDR2 FQNEAQ (reference sequence). CDR3 sequence reads: CASSFAGGYEQYF.

The V call is TRBV5-6, the J call TRBJ2-2. This CDR3 has 16 amino acids. Germline assignment: CDR1 SGHDT and CDR2 YYEEEE. CDR3 sequence: CASSSAQRWDTGELFF.

J is TRBJ2-2 and V is TRBV28; TCRdb outputs TRBD2, but without DNA this stays unchecked. Looked up from germline, CDR1 is MDHEN and CDR2 is SYDVKM. The CDR3 totals 15 residues. The CDR3 reads CASLSTSGYTGELFF.

The chain links TRBV11-2 to TRBJ2-3; the TCRdb D gene call, TRBD1, has no DNA to confirm it. The germline V gene encodes CDR1 SGHAT and CDR2 FQNNGV. This CDR3 comprises 15 residues. CDR3 protein: CASSFGQGETDTQYF.

The V call is TRBV11-1, the J call TRBJ2-7; with no DNA, the TCRdb D assignment of TRBD1 cannot be verified. The CDR3 has 15 residues. Germline V lookup: CDR1 SGHAT, CDR2 FQDESV (reference sequence). This chain's CDR3 is CASSLERGPTYEQYF.

The chain is built from TRBV5-1 and TRBJ1-4; TCRdb's assignment of TRBD1 cannot be checked, as there is no DNA. Germline values: CDR1 SGHRS, CDR2 YFSETQ. The CDR3 extends over 14 amino acids. The CDR3 sequence: CASSLTGLGEKLFF.

V and J are TRBV29-1 and TRBJ2-2; with no DNA, the TCRdb D assignment of TRBD1 cannot be verified. Per germline, CDR1 SQVTM and CDR2 ANQGSEA. The CDR3 spans 14 residues. The CDR3 protein is CSVETGGSTGELFF.

The chain uses TRBV29-1 and TRBJ2-2; TCRdb's D gene call, TRBD1, goes unchecked for lack of DNA. The V gene's germline CDR1 is SQVTM and CDR2 ANQGSEA. The CDR3 loop spans 16 amino acids. Here the CDR3 reads CSVEGGTGGLEGELFF.

This chain uses TRBV29-1 with TRBJ2-2; TCRdb lists TRBD1, though no DNA is available to test this call. CDR1 is SQVTM and CDR2 is ANQGSEA in the germline V gene. The CDR3 covers 13 residues. The CDR3: CSGSGHLTGELFF.